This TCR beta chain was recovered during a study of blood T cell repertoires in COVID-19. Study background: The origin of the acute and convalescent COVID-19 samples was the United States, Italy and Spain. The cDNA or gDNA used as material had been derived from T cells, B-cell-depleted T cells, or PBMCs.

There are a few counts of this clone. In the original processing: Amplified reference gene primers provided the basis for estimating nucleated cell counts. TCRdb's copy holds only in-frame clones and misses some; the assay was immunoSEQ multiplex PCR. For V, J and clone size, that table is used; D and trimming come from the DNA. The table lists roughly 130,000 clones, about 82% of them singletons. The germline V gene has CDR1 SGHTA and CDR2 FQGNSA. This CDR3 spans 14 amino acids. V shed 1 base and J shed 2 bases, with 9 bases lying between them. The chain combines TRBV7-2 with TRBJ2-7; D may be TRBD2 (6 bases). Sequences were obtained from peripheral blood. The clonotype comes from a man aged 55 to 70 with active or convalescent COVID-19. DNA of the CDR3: TGTGCCAGCAGCTTAGTAGCGGCAGCCTACGAGCAGTACTTC. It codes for CASSLVAAAYEQYF.